These 21 T cell receptor beta chains came from one sample sequenced in a study of response to subunit inactivated influenza vaccine. Using its own MiXCR run on the RT-PCR reads, TCRdb lists one record per CDR3 protein. Of fewer than 600,000 distinct CDR3 sequences in the sample, approximately 7.7% were seen once. The material was PBMCs from blood, obtained less than 30 months after vaccination. Every receptor here comes from a man between 50 and 69 years old who received an inactivated influenza vaccine.

This clonotype was observed many times. The chain uses TRBV15 and TRBJ2-7, with TRBD1 matching 9 bases. The CDR3 runs to 15 residues. Per the germline V gene, CDR1 is LNHNV and CDR2 is YYDKDF (reference sequence). J lost 6 bases, V lost 3 bases, and 9 bases had no gene match. Here the CDR3 DNA reads TGTGCCACCAGCAGCCACTCGGGACAGGGAAGCGAGCAGTACTTC. It codes for CATSSHSGQGSEQYF.

The chain recombines TRBV5-1 with TRBJ2-2; 7 bases map to TRBD1. The germline gives CDR1 SGHRS, CDR2 YFSETQ. CDR3 size: 14 residues. Losses at the gene ends were 5 bases for V and 5 bases for J; bases not matched to a gene: 6. CDR3 sequence reads: CASRNRGETGELFF. CDR3 DNA: TGCGCCAGCAGGAACAGGGGAGAAACCGGGGAGCTGTTTTTT. The complete variable domain, with remaining parts taken from reference TRBV5-1 and TRBJ2-2, reads KAGVTQTPRYLIKTRGQQVTLSCSPISGHRSVSWYQQTPGQGLQFLFEYFSETQRNKGNFPGRFSGRQFSNSRSEMNVSTLELGDSALYLCASRNRGETGELFFGEGSRLTVL.

This clonotype was seen repeatedly, ten times or more. Its ends do not fully match the called genes, so a read error is possible. The chain combines TRBV12-3 or TRBV12-4 with TRBJ1-1; no firm D call. The CDR3 spans 14 residues. The CDR3 region has the DNA TGCGCCAGCAGCTTGGGCCAGGTGAACACTGAAGCTTTCTTT. It codes for CASSLGQVNTEAFF.

There are a few counts of this clonotype. The rearrangement joins TRBV6-6 to TRBJ1-5; TRBD1 might be the D (6 bases). The CDR3 extends over 13 amino acids. V was trimmed by 4 bases and J by 8 bases, leaving 12 bases between them. Germline CDR1 reads MNHNY; CDR2 reads SVGAGI (reference sequence). CDR3 loop: CASSSYYREPQHF. The CDR3, as DNA: TGTGCCAGCAGTTCGTATTACAGGGAGCCCCAGCATTTT.

This clonotype has ten or more counts. The chain joins TRBV11-2 to TRBJ1-5; D uncertain. With 5 bases removed from V and 9 bases from J, the gap between germline ends came to 17 bases. The germline V gene encodes CDR1 SGHAT and CDR2 FQNNGV. This CDR3 comprises 14 residues. CDR3 protein: CASSKDGPQWPQHF. For the CDR3, the DNA is TGTGCCAGCAGCAAGGACGGCCCACAGTGGCCCCAGCATTTT.

The V call is TRBV4-1, the J call TRBJ2-3; TRBD1 is a possible D gene (7 bases). Germline V gene sequence: CDR1 MGHRA, CDR2 YSYEKL. V lost 1 base to trimming and J lost 3 bases, with 14 bases between them. This CDR3 contains 16 residues. CDR3 DNA sequence: TGCGCCAGCAGCCAAGGGGGCAGGGGGAGGACAGATACGCAGTATTTT. Translated, it gives CASSQGGRGRTDTQYF.

The chain uses TRBV24-1 and TRBJ2-5, with D perhaps matching TRBD1 (6 bases). CDR1 is KGHDR, CDR2 SFDVKD, per germline. The CDR3 extends over 14 amino acids. Trimming shortened V by 0 bases and J by 4 bases, and 8 bases separated the two germline ends. The CDR3 region has the DNA TGTGCCACCAGTGATTTGGGCAGGGGAGAGACCCAGTACTTC. Amino acid sequence: CATSDLGRGETQYF.

The rearrangement links TRBV4-3 to TRBJ2-2; 8 bases align to TRBD1. The V gene end was trimmed by 1 base and the J gene end by 5 bases; junction bases not matched to a gene: 6. Germline loops: CDR1 LGHNA, CDR2 YSLEER. This CDR3 region has 16 residues. Here the CDR3 DNA reads TGCGCCAGCAGCCAAGGGCCAGGGGGCGAAACCGGGGAGCTGTTTTTT. Protein: CASSQGPGGETGELFF.

The V gene is TRBV10-3, the J gene TRBJ1-1, with D perhaps matching TRBD1 (5 bases). Per the germline V gene, CDR1 is ENHRY and CDR2 is SYGVKD. V lost 10 bases and J lost 1, with 13 bases in between. The length of the CDR3 is 13 residues. The CDR3 bases are TGTGCCAGTGGGGCCTTGGAGAACACTGAAGCTTTCTTT. This gives the protein CASGALENTEAFF.

This clonotype was found a few times. The chain has TRBV27 and TRBJ2-2; 12 bases map to TRBD2. This CDR3 spans 16 amino acids. Looked up from germline, CDR1 is MNHEY and CDR2 is SMNVEV (reference sequence). The ends lost 4 bases at V and 6 bases at J; junction bases unmatched: 6. CDR3 protein: CASSSGLAGRAGELFF. The CDR3 region has the DNA TGTGCCAGCAGTTCTGGACTAGCGGGGAGGGCCGGGGAGCTGTTTTTT.

The chain combines TRBV12-3 or TRBV12-4 with TRBJ2-5, with D tentatively TRBD2 (6 bases). Trimming left V 1 base short and J 5 bases short, with 11 bases between. The CDR3 runs to 14 residues. Written as DNA, the CDR3 is TGTGCCAGCAGTTTAGGACTAGGAGGGGAGACCCAGTACTTC. This codes for CASSLGLGGETQYF.

Turning to this clonotype: Compared with germline, one end of the junction differs, possibly owing to a read error. V usage is TRBV4-1 and J usage is TRBJ2-5, with TRBD2 matching over 8 bases. This CDR3 comprises 15 residues. Germline CDR1 MGHRA, CDR2 YSYEKL. DNA for the CDR3: TGCGCCGGCAGCCAAGACGGGACTAGGAGGGAGACCCAGTACTTC. It is translated as CAGSQDGTRRETQYF.

The chain carries TRBV20-1 and TRBJ1-1; possibly TRBD1 for D (5 bases). Trimming took off 0 bases at V and 5 bases at J, with 10 bases between the two ends. The germline CDR1 and CDR2 sequences are DFQATT and SNEGSKA (reference sequence). CDR3 length equals 13 residues. The CDR3 region has the DNA TGCAGTGCTAGAGATAGGGGTTGGACTGAAGCTTTCTTT. Amino acids: CSARDRGWTEAFF.

The chain employs TRBV12-3 or TRBV12-4 and TRBJ1-2, with a possible D match to TRBD1 (6 bases). V lost 4 bases and J 5 bases, leaving 11 bases between the germline ends. The CDR3 loop spans 13 amino acids. CDR3 sequence: CASSYGDIYGYTF. Written as DNA, the CDR3 is TGTGCCAGCAGTTACGGGGACATTTATGGCTACACCTTC.

The rearrangement joins TRBV2 to TRBJ1-1; D possibly corresponds to TRBD1 (6 bases). Germline CDR1 is SNHLY and CDR2 is FYNNEI. This CDR3 comprises 13 residues. V was shortened by 6 bases and J by 5 bases, with 13 bases between the two germline ends. CDR3: CASRAGERTEAFF. The CDR3 DNA follows: TGTGCCAGCAGAGCAGGGGAACGTACTGAAGCTTTCTTT.

This clonotype was detected only a few times. The gene calls are TRBV20-1 and TRBJ2-4; TRBD2 aligns across 10 bases. The ends lost 2 bases at V and 1 base at J; junction bases unmatched: 11. CDR3 length: 18 amino acids. The germline V gene has CDR1 DFQATT and CDR2 SNEGSKA (reference sequence). The CDR3 here is CSARQGTSVGAAKNIQYF. For the CDR3, the DNA is TGCAGTGCTAGACAGGGGACTAGCGTCGGGGCGGCCAAAAACATTCAGTACTTC.

V is TRBV30 and J is TRBJ1-4; perhaps TRBD1 as D (6 bases). CDR1 is GTSNPN, CDR2 SVGIG, per germline (reference sequence). Trimming took 4 bases from V and 5 from J, leaving 17 bases between them. The CDR3 is made up of 15 amino acids. CDR3 region: CAWNPQTGPNEKLFF. As DNA, the CDR3 is TGTGCCTGGAACCCGCAGACAGGACCCAATGAAAAACTGTTTTTT. Based on the CDR3 plus reference TRBV30 and TRBJ1-4, the full variable domain is SQTIHQWPATLVQPVGSPLSLECTVEGTSNPNLYWYRQAAGRGLQLLFYSVGIGQISSEVPQNLSASRPQDRQFILSSKKLLLSDSGFYLCAWNPQTGPNEKLFFGSGTQLSVL.

The table lists this clonotype with a few counts. V usage is TRBV29-1 and J usage is TRBJ2-5, with D perhaps matching TRBD2 (6 bases). Germline values: CDR1 SQVTM, CDR2 ANQGSEA. The CDR3 covers 16 residues. V was trimmed by 4 bases and J by 5 bases, leaving 23 bases between them. DNA of the CDR3: TGCAGCGTTGGACATGGCAGAAGGAGGGGCGGGGAGACCCAGTACTTC. It yields the protein CSVGHGRRRGGETQYF.

This chain uses TRBV10-2 with TRBJ1-1, with 8 bases matching TRBD1. This CDR3 has 14 residues. Germline CDR1 reads WSHSY; CDR2 reads SAAADI. The V segment lost 9 bases and the J segment 0 bases; nucleotides outside the gene matches: 6. In DNA form, the CDR3 reads TGCGCCAGTACAGGGGGACCAATGAACACTGAAGCTTTCTTT. Translated: CASTGGPMNTEAFF.

This rearrangement joins TRBV3-1 to TRBJ2-1; TRBD1 is a possible D gene (5 bases). Trimming stripped 6 bases from V and 0 bases from J, with 15 bases between. The CDR3 covers 16 residues. Germline loops: CDR1 LGHDT, CDR2 YNNKEL (reference sequence). CDR3 sequence (DNA): TGTGCCAGCAGTATTAGACAGAGAAGCTCCTACAATGAGCAGTTCTTC. Encoded protein: CASSIRQRSSYNEQFF.

This clonotype appeared many times. V and J are TRBV5-6 and TRBJ2-7; 10 nucleotides match TRBD2. The CDR3 totals 15 residues. The ends lost 0 bases at V and 5 bases at J; junction bases unmatched: 5. Per the germline V gene, CDR1 is SGHDT and CDR2 is YYEEEE. CDR3 DNA sequence: TGTGCCAGCAGCTTGGGGCCTAGCGGGAGCGACGAGCAGTACTTC. This gives the protein CASSLGPSGSDEQYF.